The 17 T cell receptor beta chains below all came from one sample that was sequenced in a study of T cells after yellow fever vaccination. MiXCR, run by TCRdb on the 5' RACE reads, gives a single entry per CDR3 protein. The data show almost 600,000 distinct CDR3 sequences, roughly 12% seen once. The sample here was PBMCs, taken on the day of the yellow fever booster vaccination. The receptors were gathered from a young man who received the YFV17D yellow fever vaccine.

The chain couples TRBV14 to TRBJ2-7, with D perhaps TRBD1 (6 bases). The CDR3 sequence is 13 residues long. Between the trimmed V and J ends, which lost 6 bases and 6 bases, there was a span of 15 bases. The germline V gene has CDR1 SGHDN and CDR2 FVKESK. DNA of the CDR3: TGTGCCAGCAGTACGGACGTACAGGGCGAGCAGTACGTC. It is translated as CASSTDVQGEQYV.

This clonotype was detected ten times or more. This chain links TRBV10-1 with TRBJ2-3; tentatively, D is TRBD2 (5 bases). Trimming left V 5 bases short and J 5 bases short, with 11 bases between. CDR3 length: 13 amino acids. Germline CDR1 WNHNN, CDR2 SYGVQD (reference sequence). CDR3 protein: CASSFGLGDTQYF. CDR3 DNA: TGCGCCAGCAGTTTCGGACTTGGAGATACGCAGTATTTT.

This clonotype was seen a few times. The J gene is TRBJ2-7, the V gene TRBV7-9; tentatively, D is TRBD1 (5 bases). V lost 0 bases, J lost 3 bases, and 15 bases lay in between. CDR1 and CDR2 from the germline V gene are SEHNR and FQNEAQ (reference sequence). The length of the CDR3 is 16 residues. The CDR3 reads CASSLALQDKNYEQYF. The CDR3 DNA follows: TGTGCCAGCAGCTTAGCGCTACAGGACAAAAACTACGAGCAGTACTTC.

CDR3 in amino acids: CASSPQKNNEKLFF. The CDR3 DNA is TGTGCCAGCAGCCCCCAAAAAAACAATGAAAAACTGTTTTTT. The chain links TRBV11-2 to TRBJ1-4; D not certain. V shed 5 bases and J shed 5 bases, with 12 bases lying between them. This CDR3 is 14 amino acids long. Germline V gene data show CDR1 as SGHAT and CDR2 as FQNNGV.

The chain links TRBV20-1 to TRBJ2-4, with D maybe TRBD2 (6 bases). Germline V gene data show CDR1 as DFQATT and CDR2 as SNEGSKA (reference sequence). V gave up 7 bases and J gave up 5 bases, with 12 bases separating them. This CDR3 is 12 amino acids long. The CDR3 DNA is TGCAGTGTGAGCGGGTCGCAAAACATTCAGTACTTC. Translation gives CSVSGSQNIQYF.

The chain has TRBV12-3 or TRBV12-4 and TRBJ1-3; D ambiguous. Deletions cut 3 bases from V and 0 bases from J, with 15 bases between. The CDR3 has 17 amino acids. The CDR3 sequence: CASSFKQLRGSGNTIYF. The CDR3 coding sequence is TGTGCCAGCAGTTTCAAACAATTACGGGGCTCTGGAAACACCATATATTTT.

The table lists this clonotype with a count of one. The chain combines TRBV30 with TRBJ1-4; no definite D call. Germline loops: CDR1 GTSNPN, CDR2 SVGIG (reference sequence). V was cut by 2 bases and J by 6 bases, with 16 bases left in between. The CDR3 has 15 amino acids. This CDR3 reads CAWSPRAGNYEKLFF. The CDR3 bases are TGTGCCTGGAGTCCCCGTGCGGGTAACTATGAAAAACTGTTTTTT.

The sample holds a few counts of this clonotype. The V gene is TRBV7-9, the J gene TRBJ2-7; D remains unclear. The germline CDR1 and CDR2 sequences are SEHNR and FQNEAQ (reference sequence). V was shortened by 5 bases and J by 2 bases, with 13 bases between the two germline ends. The CDR3 consists of 14 residues. The CDR3: CASSPPWGPYEQYF. DNA for the CDR3: TGTGCCAGCAGCCCTCCGTGGGGTCCCTACGAGCAGTACTTC.

This clonotype was observed a handful of times. This chain uses TRBV3-1 with TRBJ2-4; D possibly corresponds to TRBD2 (5 bases). Trimming took 0 bases from V and 3 from J, leaving 12 bases between them. The CDR3 totals 16 residues. Germline CDR1 reads LGHDT; CDR2 reads YNNKEL (reference sequence). DNA of the CDR3: TGTGCCAGCAGCCAAGAGGATAGCGTGGTCAAAAACATTCAGTACTTC. Residues: CASSQEDSVVKNIQYF.

This clonotype showed up just a few times. The CDR3 coding sequence is TGCGCCAGCAGCCAAGTCGGCGGGGGCGGCTACGAGCAGTACTTC. Translating gives CASSQVGGGGYEQYF. The chain combines TRBV4-1 with TRBJ2-7; maybe TRBD2 (7 bases). This CDR3 contains 15 residues. Trimming stripped 1 base from V and 3 bases from J, with 13 bases between. The germline CDR1 and CDR2 sequences are MGHRA and YSYEKL.

This clonotype appeared once. V is TRBV30 and J is TRBJ1-5; D gene ambiguous. The V gene lost 5 bases and the J gene lost 1 base, with 9 bases spanning the gap. The CDR3 sequence is 13 residues long. Looked up from germline, CDR1 is GTSNPN and CDR2 is SVGIG (reference sequence). The CDR3 is CAWAGKSNQPQHF. The CDR3 region has the DNA TGTGCCTGGGCGGGGAAGAGCAATCAGCCCCAGCATTTT.

The chain has TRBV6-5 and TRBJ1-6; 11 nucleotides agree with TRBD1. V lost 5 bases to trimming and J lost 9 bases; unmatched junction nucleotides: 6. This CDR3 comprises 15 residues. Germline CDR1 and CDR2: MNHEY and SVGAGI. The CDR3 reads CASSHRTGGSSPLHF. Here the CDR3 DNA reads TGTGCCAGCAGTCACCGGACAGGGGGCAGTTCACCCCTCCACTTT.

This clonotype was seen more than once but under ten times. This rearrangement joins TRBV7-8 to TRBJ2-1, with 9 bases matching TRBD2. V trimming: 5 bases; J trimming: 5 bases; junction bases outside the gene matches: 7. The germline V gene has CDR1 SGHVS and CDR2 FQNEAQ. This CDR3 has 15 residues. The CDR3 spells CASSPRLADHNEQFF. Here the CDR3 DNA reads TGTGCCAGCAGCCCAAGACTAGCGGACCACAATGAGCAGTTCTTC.

This clonotype appeared a single time. The chain employs TRBV6-5 and TRBJ1-1, with TRBD1 matching 7 bases. J was trimmed by 1 base and V by 2 bases; bases with no gene match: 7. Per the germline V gene, CDR1 is MNHEY and CDR2 is SVGAGI. The CDR3 is 16 residues long. CDR3 sequence: CASSYVAGQPNTEAFF. For the CDR3, the DNA is TGTGCCAGCAGTTACGTCGCGGGACAGCCGAACACTGAAGCTTTCTTT.

The chain has TRBV4-2 and TRBJ1-2; maybe TRBD1 (5 bases). Germline loops: CDR1 LGHNA, CDR2 YNFKEQ. The V end was cut by 0 bases, the J end by 8 bases, with 13 bases between. The CDR3 totals 14 residues. The CDR3 sequence: CASSQEGVRRGYTF. In DNA form, the CDR3 reads TGTGCCAGCAGCCAAGAGGGGGTGAGGAGAGGCTACACCTTC.

V usage is TRBV2 and J usage is TRBJ1-1, with TRBD1 as a possible D gene (5 bases). This CDR3 has 14 residues. V shed 4 bases and J shed 1 base, with 10 bases lying between them. Germline V gene lookup returns CDR1 SNHLY and CDR2 FYNNEI. Here the CDR3 reads CASSGGQSNTEAFF. The CDR3 bases are TGTGCCAGCAGTGGGGGCCAGTCGAACACTGAAGCTTTCTTT. Combining the CDR3 with reference TRBV2 and TRBJ1-1 gives the whole variable domain EPEVTQTPSHQVTQMGQEVILRCVPISNHLYFYWYRQILGQKVEFLVSFYNNEISEKSEIFDDQFSVERPDGSNFTLKIRSTKLEDSAMYFCASSGGQSNTEAFFGQGTRLTVV.

V usage is TRBV21-1 and J usage is TRBJ1-2; the table names TRBD1, a call not compared with the DNA. TRBV21-1 is a documented pseudogene. The CDR3 consists of 15 residues. The CDR3 DNA reads as TGTGCCAGCAGCCGGACAGGTCCCAACGGCTATGGCTACACCTTC. Its protein is CASSRTGPNGYGYTF.